This is a list of T cell receptor beta chains from one sample in a study of Ad26.COV2.S vaccination and SARS-CoV-2 variants. Measured with immunoSEQ multiplex PCR; TCRdb has only the in-frame clones, and not every one. Here the sample spans some 330,000 clones, roughly 90% being singletons. Here the sequenced sample was peripheral blood, taken in a trial of Ad26.COV2.S vaccine versus placebo. These receptors originate from a person aged 18-60 years who received the Ad26.COV2.S COVID-19 vaccine or a placebo. The CDR3 runs from the conserved cysteine through the conserved F or W. The order of the fields is D gene, clone size, J gene, V gene, CDR3 DNA, CDR3 protein. D genes are given only for firm matches. Expanded clones get a size class; other rows say once, few or many, or leave the size out.

NA NA TRBJ1-5 TRBV15 TGTGCCACCAGCGGAGGGGGTGAGAGCAATCAGCCCCAGCATTTT CATSGGGESNQPQHF
NA NA TRBJ2-1 TRBV3-1/TRBV3-2 TGTGCCAGCAGCCAAAGGGGGTACCCTTACAATGAGCAGTTCTTC CASSQRGYPYNEQFF
NA few TRBJ1-2 TRBV28 TGTGCCAGCAGTTTTTGGAGGGATGGCTACACCTTC CASSFWRDGYTF
NA NA TRBJ2-5 TRBV18 TGTGCCAGCTCACCACATAGCGCTGAGACCCAGTACTTC CASSPHSAETQYF
NA NA TRBJ1-5 TRBV6-5 TGTGCCAGCAGTTACTCGTTTATACCAGGCAATCAGCCCCAGCATTTT CASSYSFIPGNQPQHF
NA NA TRBJ2-6 TRBV5-1 TGCGCCAGCAGCCCCCAGGGAAGGGACGTCCTGACTTTC CASSPQGRDVLTF
TRBD1 NA TRBJ1-1 TRBV6-2/TRBV6-3 TGTGCCAGCAGTTTCTTGACAGGGCAGGATGAAGCTTTCTTT CASSFLTGQDEAFF
NA NA TRBJ1-3 TRBV4-1 TGCGCCAGCAGCCAAGAAGGAACGGGTAGTGCCGGAAACACCATATATTTT CASSQEGTGSAGNTIYF
NA NA TRBJ1-6 TRBV4-1 TGCGCCAGCAGCCAAGCAAGGTTACGGTCACCCCTCCACTTT CASSQARLRSPLHF
NA few TRBJ1-1 TRBV6-5 TGTGCCACCTATGGACAAAAAAATCTGAACACTGAAGCTTTCTTT CATYGQKNLNTEAFF
NA NA TRBJ1-1 TRBV7-9 TGTGCCAGCACCCTCCGAGGGCCAAGCACTGAAGCTTTCTTT CASTLRGPSTEAFF
TRBD2 NA TRBJ2-1 TRBV4-1 TGCGCCAGCAGCCATTATATCGGGGGGAGCTCCTACAATGAGCAGTTCTTC CASSHYIGGSSYNEQFF
NA NA TRBJ2-2 TRBV7-8 TGTGCCAGCAGCCCACCGGGGGTTTTCAACACCGGGGAGCTGTTTTTT CASSPPGVFNTGELFF
TRBD1 NA TRBJ1-1 TRBV4-3 TGCGCCAGCAGCCAAGACAGGGGGCGGCGGACTGAAGCTTTCTTT CASSQDRGRRTEAFF
TRBD1 NA TRBJ1-2 TRBV18 TGTGCCAGCTCACTGACCGGGACAGGAGTGGACTATGGCTACACCTTC CASSLTGTGVDYGYTF
NA NA TRBJ2-6 TRBV2 TGTGCCAGCAGGCGCAGGGAAGCGGCCAACGTCCTGACTTTC CASRRREAANVLTF
NA NA TRBJ1-2 TRBV6-5 TGTGCCAGCAGTTACTCGGGGGACCTCTATGGCTACACCTTC CASSYSGDLYGYTF
TRBD1 NA TRBJ1-1 TRBV27 TGTGCCAGCAGTGGGTGGAAGGGACAGGGGCTTAAGGCTTTCTTT CASSGWKGQGLKAFF
NA NA TRBJ2-2 TRBV5-5 TGTGCCAGCAGCGGACAGCTAAACACCGGGGAGCTGTTTTTT CASSGQLNTGELFF
NA NA TRBJ2-1 TRBV6-2/TRBV6-3 TGTGCCAGCAGTTGGTTGTTCCATGAGCAGTTCTTC CASSWLFHEQFF
NA once TRBJ1-4 TRBV7-2 TGTGCCAGCAGCCCCTCCGCAGGGCGGGAAAAACTGTTTTTT CASSPSAGREKLFF
NA NA TRBJ1-1 TRBV7-8 TGTGCCAGCAGCTTAGCTCCACACGGGGCGAACACTGAAGCTTTCTTT CASSLAPHGANTEAFF
NA once TRBJ1-3 TRBV4-3 TGCGCCAGCAGCCAAGATAGCAGAGACTCTGGAAACACCATATATTTT CASSQDSRDSGNTIYF
TRBD1 NA TRBJ2-1 TRBV7-2 TGTGCCAGCAGCTTAGGGACAGGGTCGGTAGATGAGCAGTTCTTC CASSLGTGSVDEQFF
TRBD1 few TRBJ1-2 TRBV18 TGTGCCAGCTCACTTCGAACAGGGGATGGCTACACCTTC CASSLRTGDGYTF
NA NA TRBJ2-3 TRBV16 TGTGCCAGCAGCCAATTGGGTAGCGGAAACACAGATACGCAGTATTTT CASSQLGSGNTDTQYF
NA NA TRBJ1-2 TRBV6-2/TRBV6-3 TGTGCCAGCAGTTCCCCAATCTATGGCTACACCTTC CASSSPIYGYTF
NA few TRBJ2-7 TRBV4-1 TGCGCCAGCAGCCAAAAGGACGACTACGAGCAGTACTTC CASSQKDDYEQYF
NA NA TRBJ1-1 TRBV3-1/TRBV3-2 TGTGCCAGCAGCCATTCTGACAAACACACTGAAGCTTTCTTT CASSHSDKHTEAFF
TRBD1 NA TRBJ1-1 TRBV24-1 TGTGCCACCAGTGAGGACAGGGTTGAAGCTTTCTTT CATSEDRVEAFF
NA NA TRBJ1-4 TRBV5-6 TGTGCCAGCAGCTTAGCCGGGGCCACAAATGAAAAACTGTTTTTT CASSLAGATNEKLFF
NA NA TRBJ2-6 TRBV2 TGTGCCAGCAGTGGGGCCACCCTGACTTTC CASSGATLTF
TRBD1 few TRBJ1-1 TRBV3-1/TRBV3-2 TGTGCCAGCAGGACAGGGGTGAACACTGAAGCTTTCTTT CASRTGVNTEAFF
NA few TRBJ1-2 TRBV11-2 TGTGCCAGCAGCTCGACAGGTCCCTATGGCTACACCTTC CASSSTGPYGYTF
TRBD2 NA TRBJ2-5 TRBV9 TGTGCCAGCAGCGTTTCTAGCGGGGGCCTAGACGGCGAGACCCAGTACTTC CASSVSSGGLDGETQYF
NA NA TRBJ2-1 TRBV4-3 TGCGCCAGCAGCCAAGGGACCGGAGGACTGGGGGCAAATGAGCAGTTCTTC CASSQGTGGLGANEQFF
NA NA TRBJ1-6 TRBV20-1 TGCAGTGCTAAGGGGTCACCCCTCCACTTT CSAKGSPLHF
NA NA TRBJ1-1 TRBV6-6 TGTGCCAGCAGTTACTCATCGAACACTGAAGCTTTCTTT CASSYSSNTEAFF
NA NA TRBJ2-5 TRBV7-6 TGTGCCAGCAGCCCTGACCCTGGGTTATCTGAGACCCAGTACTTC CASSPDPGLSETQYF
NA NA TRBJ2-3 TRBV19 TGTGCCAGTAGTATAGAGCCTAGCTGGGGGGATACGCAGTATTTT CASSIEPSWGDTQYF
NA once TRBJ1-3 TRBV25-1 TGTGCCAGCAGTGAATCCAGATTATCTGGAAACACCATATATTTT CASSESRLSGNTIYF
NA NA TRBJ1-1 TRBV15 TGTGCCACCAGCAGAGATTCTTGGTACAGGGAGGACACTGAAGCTTTCTTT CATSRDSWYREDTEAFF
NA NA TRBJ1-1 TRBV6-2/TRBV6-3 TGTGCCAGCAGTTACTCGGGCAATTACAACACTGAAGCTTTCTTT CASSYSGNYNTEAFF
NA NA TRBJ1-1 TRBV6-1 TGTGCCAGCAGTGAAAGGGAGTACACTGAAGCTTTCTTT CASSEREYTEAFF
TRBD1 NA TRBJ1-5 TRBV6-5 TGTGCCAGCAGAGATCCAGGGGGCGTCAATCAGCCCCAGCATTTT CASRDPGGVNQPQHF
TRBD2 once TRBJ2-3 TRBV11-2 TGTGCCAGCAGCTTAGCCCCTGGGGAGGGTGATGGAACAGATACGCAGTATTTT CASSLAPGEGDGTDTQYF
NA NA TRBJ1-4 TRBV3-1/TRBV3-2 TGTGCCAGCAGCCAAGATAACGGTAATGAAAAACTGTTTTTT CASSQDNGNEKLFF
NA NA TRBJ1-5 TRBV7-2 TGTGCCAGCAGCCCGTTCGATCAGCCCCAGCATTTT CASSPFDQPQHF
NA once TRBJ1-2 TRBV11-2 TGTGCCAGCAGCTCCCTGGGACAAAACTATGGCTACACCTTC CASSSLGQNYGYTF
NA NA TRBJ1-5 TRBV4-1 TGCGCCAGCAGCCAAGTAGGGGGGCTGAGAGGCAATCAGCCCCAGCATTTT CASSQVGGLRGNQPQHF
NA NA TRBJ1-5 TRBV12-5 TGTGCTAGTGGGTATACAGGGAATCAGCCCCAGCATTTT CASGYTGNQPQHF